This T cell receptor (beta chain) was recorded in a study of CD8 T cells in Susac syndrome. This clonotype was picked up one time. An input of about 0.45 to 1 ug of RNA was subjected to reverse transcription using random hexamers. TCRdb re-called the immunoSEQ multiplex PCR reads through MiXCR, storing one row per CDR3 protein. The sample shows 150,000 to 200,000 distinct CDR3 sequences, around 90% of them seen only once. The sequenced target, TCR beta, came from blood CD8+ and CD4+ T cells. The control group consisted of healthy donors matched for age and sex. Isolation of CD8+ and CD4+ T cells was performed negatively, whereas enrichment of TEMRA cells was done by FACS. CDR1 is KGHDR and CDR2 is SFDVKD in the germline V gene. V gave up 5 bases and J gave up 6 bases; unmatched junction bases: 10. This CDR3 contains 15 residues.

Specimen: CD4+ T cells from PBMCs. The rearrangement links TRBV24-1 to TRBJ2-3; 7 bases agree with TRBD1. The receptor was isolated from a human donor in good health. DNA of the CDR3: TGTGCCACCAGTGCGGCAGGGGGACGATCGGATACGCAGTATTTT. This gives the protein CATSAAGGRSDTQYF.